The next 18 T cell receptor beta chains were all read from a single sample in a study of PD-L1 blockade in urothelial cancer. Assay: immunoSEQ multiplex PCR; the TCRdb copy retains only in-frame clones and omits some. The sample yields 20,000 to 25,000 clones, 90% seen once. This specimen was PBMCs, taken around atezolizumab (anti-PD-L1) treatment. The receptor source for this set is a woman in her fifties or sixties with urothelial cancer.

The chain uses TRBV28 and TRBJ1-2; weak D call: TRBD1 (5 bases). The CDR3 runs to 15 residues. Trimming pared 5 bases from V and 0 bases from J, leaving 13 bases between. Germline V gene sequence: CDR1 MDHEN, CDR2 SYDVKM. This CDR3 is CASSGGGVANYGYTF. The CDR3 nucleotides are TGTGCCAGCAGTGGGGGGGGTGTAGCTAACTATGGCTACACCTTC.

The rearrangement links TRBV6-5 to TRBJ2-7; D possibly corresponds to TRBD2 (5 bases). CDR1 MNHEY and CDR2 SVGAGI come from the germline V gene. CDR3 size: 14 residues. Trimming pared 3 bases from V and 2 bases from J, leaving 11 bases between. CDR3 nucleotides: TGTGCCAGCAGTTATAACGAGGGCCCCTACGAGCAGTACTTC. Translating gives CASSYNEGPYEQYF.

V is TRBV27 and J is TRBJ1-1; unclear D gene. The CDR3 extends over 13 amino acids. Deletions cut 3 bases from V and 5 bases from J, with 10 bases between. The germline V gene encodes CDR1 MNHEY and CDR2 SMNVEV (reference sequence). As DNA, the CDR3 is TGTGCCAGCAGTTTCTACGGGGAAACTGAAGCTTTCTTT. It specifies CASSFYGETEAFF.

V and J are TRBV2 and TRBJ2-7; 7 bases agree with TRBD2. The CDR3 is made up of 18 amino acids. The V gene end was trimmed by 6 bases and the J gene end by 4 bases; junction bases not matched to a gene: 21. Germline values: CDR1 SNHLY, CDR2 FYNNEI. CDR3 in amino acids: CASSRAWEGREGVYEQYF. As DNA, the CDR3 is TGTGCCAGCAGCAGAGCTTGGGAGGGCCGGGAAGGGGTATACGAGCAGTACTTC.

CDR3 sequence reads: CSVRTGGTTDTQYF. For the CDR3, the DNA is TGCAGCGTTAGGACAGGGGGAACCACAGATACGCAGTATTTT. The chain has TRBV29-1 and TRBJ2-3, with 10 bases identical to TRBD1. Germline-derived CDR1 and CDR2 are SQVTM and ANQGSEA. This CDR3 contains 14 residues. Trimming at V came to 5 bases and at J to 2 bases, leaving 4 bases not matched to a gene.

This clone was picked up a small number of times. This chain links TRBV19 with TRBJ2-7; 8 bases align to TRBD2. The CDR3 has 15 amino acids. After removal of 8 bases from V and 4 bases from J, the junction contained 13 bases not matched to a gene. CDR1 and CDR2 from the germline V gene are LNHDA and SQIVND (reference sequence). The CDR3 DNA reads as TGTGCCAGTGCCGTAAGGAGCGGGGGTTCGTACGAGCAGTACTTC. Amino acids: CASAVRSGGSYEQYF.

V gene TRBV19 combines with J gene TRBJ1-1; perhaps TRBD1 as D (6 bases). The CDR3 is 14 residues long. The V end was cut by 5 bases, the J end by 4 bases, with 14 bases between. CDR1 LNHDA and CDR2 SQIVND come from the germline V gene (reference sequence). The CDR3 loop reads CASSSGHLLTEAFF. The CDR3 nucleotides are TGTGCCAGTAGTTCGGGACATTTGCTCACTGAAGCTTTCTTT. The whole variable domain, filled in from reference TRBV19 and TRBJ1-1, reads DGGITQSPKYLFRKEGQNVTLSCEQNLNHDAMYWYRQDPGQGLRLIYYSQIVNDFQKGDIAEGYSVSREKKESFPLTVTSAQKNPTAFYLCASSSGHLLTEAFFGQGTRLTVV.

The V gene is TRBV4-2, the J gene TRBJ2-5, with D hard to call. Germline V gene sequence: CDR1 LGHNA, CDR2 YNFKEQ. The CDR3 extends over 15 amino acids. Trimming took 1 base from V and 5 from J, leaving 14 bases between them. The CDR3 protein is CASSQVPPSRETQYF. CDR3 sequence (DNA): TGTGCCAGCAGCCAAGTCCCCCCCTCCCGGGAGACCCAGTACTTC.

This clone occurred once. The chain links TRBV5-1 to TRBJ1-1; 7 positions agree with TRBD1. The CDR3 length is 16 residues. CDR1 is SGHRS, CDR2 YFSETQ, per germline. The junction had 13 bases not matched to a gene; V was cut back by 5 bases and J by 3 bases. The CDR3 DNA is TGCGCCAGCAGTTCTCCACCCTACCAGGGGGACACTGAAGCTTTCTTT. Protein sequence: CASSSPPYQGDTEAFF.

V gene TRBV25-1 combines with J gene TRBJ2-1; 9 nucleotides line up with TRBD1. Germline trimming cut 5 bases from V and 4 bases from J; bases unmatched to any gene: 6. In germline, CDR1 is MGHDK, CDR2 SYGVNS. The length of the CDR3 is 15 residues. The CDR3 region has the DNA TGTGCCAGCAGTCCCTCGGGACAGGGTTACAATGAGCAGTTCTTC. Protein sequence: CASSPSGQGYNEQFF.

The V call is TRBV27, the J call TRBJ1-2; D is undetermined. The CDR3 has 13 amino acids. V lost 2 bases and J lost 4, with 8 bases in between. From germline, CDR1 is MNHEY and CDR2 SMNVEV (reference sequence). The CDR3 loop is CASSLGFGYGYTF. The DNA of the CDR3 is TGTGCCAGCAGTTTAGGCTTTGGCTATGGCTACACCTTC.

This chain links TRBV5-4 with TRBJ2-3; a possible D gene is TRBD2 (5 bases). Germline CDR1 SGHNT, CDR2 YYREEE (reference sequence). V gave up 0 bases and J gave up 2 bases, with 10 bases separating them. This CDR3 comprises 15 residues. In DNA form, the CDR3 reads TGTGCCAGCAGCTTGGGAAGCGGACCCACAGATACGCAGTATTTT. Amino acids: CASSLGSGPTDTQYF. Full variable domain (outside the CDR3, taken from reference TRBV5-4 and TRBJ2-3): ETGVTQSPTHLIKTRGQQVTLRCSSQSGHNTVSWYQQALGQGPQFIFQYYREEENGRGNFPPRFSGLQFPNYSSELNVNALELDDSALYLCASSLGSGPTDTQYFGPGTRLTVL.

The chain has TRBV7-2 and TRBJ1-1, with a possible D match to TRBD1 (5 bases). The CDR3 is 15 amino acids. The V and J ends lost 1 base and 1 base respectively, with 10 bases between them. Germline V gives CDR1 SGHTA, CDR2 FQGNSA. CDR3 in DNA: TGTGCCAGCAGCTTAGTAGGCCAGGGGAACACTGAAGCTTTCTTT. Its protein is CASSLVGQGNTEAFF.

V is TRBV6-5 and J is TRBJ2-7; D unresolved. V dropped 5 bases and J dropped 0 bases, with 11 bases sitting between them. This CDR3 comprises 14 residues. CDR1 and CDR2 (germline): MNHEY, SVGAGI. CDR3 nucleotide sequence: TGTGCCAGCAGTCCCGGGTCGAGCTCCTACGAGCAGTACTTC. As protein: CASSPGSSSYEQYF.

The CDR3, as DNA: TGTGCCAGCAGCTTAGCGCTAAGAGGGTCTGAAGCTTTCTTT. This codes for CASSLALRGSEAFF. The chain carries TRBV7-2 and TRBJ1-1, with D unresolved. This CDR3 comprises 14 residues. CDR1 SGHTA and CDR2 FQGNSA come from the germline V gene. Trimming took 0 bases from V and 6 from J, leaving 11 bases between them.

The CDR3 region has the DNA TGTGCCAGCAGCGTGAGCGGGGGGTCCTACGAGCAGTACTTC. Its translation is CASSVSGGSYEQYF. V usage is TRBV5-4 and J usage is TRBJ2-7; 9 nucleotides line up with TRBD2. V shed 4 bases, J shed 1 base, and the junction held 3 bases outside the gene matches. CDR1 SGHNT and CDR2 YYREEE come from the germline V gene (reference sequence). CDR3 length equals 14 residues.

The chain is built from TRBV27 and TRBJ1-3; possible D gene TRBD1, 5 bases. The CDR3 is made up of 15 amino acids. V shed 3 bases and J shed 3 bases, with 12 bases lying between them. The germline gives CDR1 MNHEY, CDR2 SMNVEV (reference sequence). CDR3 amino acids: CASSFSGLSGNTIYF. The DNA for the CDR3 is TGTGCCAGCAGTTTCTCGGGACTGAGTGGAAACACCATATATTTT.

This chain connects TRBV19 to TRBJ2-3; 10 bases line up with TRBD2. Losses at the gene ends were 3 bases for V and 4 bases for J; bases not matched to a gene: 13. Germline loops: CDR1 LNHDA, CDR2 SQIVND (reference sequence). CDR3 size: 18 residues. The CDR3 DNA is TGTGCCAGTAGTATGCGTCTAGCGGGAGCCAGTGTGGCAGATACGCAGTATTTT. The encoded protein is CASSMRLAGASVADTQYF.